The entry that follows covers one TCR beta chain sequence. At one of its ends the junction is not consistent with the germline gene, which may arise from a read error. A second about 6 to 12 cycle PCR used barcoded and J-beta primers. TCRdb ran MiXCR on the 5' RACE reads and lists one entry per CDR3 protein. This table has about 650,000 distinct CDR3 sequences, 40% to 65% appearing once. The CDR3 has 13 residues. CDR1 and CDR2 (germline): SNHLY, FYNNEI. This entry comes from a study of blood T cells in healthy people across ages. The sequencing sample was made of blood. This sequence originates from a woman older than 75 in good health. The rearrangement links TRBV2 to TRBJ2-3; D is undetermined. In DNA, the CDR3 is TGTGCCAGTAGTGGGTCTAGCACAGATACGCAGTATTTT. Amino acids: CASSGSSTDTQYF.